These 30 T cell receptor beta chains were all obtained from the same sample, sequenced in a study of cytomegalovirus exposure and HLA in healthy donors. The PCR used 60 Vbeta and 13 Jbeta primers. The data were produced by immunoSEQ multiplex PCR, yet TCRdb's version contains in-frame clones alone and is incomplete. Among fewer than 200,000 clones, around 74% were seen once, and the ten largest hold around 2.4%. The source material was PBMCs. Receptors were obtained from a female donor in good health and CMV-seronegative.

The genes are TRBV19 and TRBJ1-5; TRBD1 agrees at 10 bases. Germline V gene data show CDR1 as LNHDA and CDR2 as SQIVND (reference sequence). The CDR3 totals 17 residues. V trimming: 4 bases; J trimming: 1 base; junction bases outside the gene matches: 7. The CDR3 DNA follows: TGTGCCAGTAGTACCCGGGACAGGGGTAGGAGCAATCAGCCCCAGCATTTT. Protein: CASSTRDRGRSNQPQHF.

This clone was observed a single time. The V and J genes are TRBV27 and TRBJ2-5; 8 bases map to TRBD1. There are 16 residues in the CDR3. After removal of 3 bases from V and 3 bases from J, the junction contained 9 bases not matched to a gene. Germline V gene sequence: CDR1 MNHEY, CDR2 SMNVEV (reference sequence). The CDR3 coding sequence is TGTGCCAGCAGTTTCGTCGCAGGGGGCCCGAAAGAGACCCAGTACTTC. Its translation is CASSFVAGGPKETQYF.

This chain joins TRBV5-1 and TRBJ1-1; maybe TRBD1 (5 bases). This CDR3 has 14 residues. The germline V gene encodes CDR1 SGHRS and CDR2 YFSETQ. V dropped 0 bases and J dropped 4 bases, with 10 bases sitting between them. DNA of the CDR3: TGCGCCAGCAGCTTGGAAGGGGCCGGCACTGAAGCTTTCTTT. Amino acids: CASSLEGAGTEAFF.

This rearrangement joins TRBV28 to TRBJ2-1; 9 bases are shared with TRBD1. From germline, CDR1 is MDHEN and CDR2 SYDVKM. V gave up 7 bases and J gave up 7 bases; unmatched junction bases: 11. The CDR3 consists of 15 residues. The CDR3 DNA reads TGTGCCAGCAACGGTATCGGGACAGGGTGGAATGAGCAGTTCTTC. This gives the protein CASNGIGTGWNEQFF.

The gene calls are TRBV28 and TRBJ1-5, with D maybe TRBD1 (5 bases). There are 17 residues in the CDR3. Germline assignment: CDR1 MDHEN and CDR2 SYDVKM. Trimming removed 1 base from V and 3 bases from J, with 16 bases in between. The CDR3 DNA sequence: TGTGCCAGCAGTTTATTTGTGTTGGGGCGTCTCAATCAGCCCCAGCATTTT. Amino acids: CASSLFVLGRLNQPQHF.

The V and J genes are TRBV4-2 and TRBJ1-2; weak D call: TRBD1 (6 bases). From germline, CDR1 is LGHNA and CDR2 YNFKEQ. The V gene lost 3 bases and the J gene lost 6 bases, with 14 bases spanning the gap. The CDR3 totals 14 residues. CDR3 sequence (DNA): TGTGCCAGCAGCCAGGTGGCAGGGGTCGATGGCTACACCTTC. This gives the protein CASSQVAGVDGYTF.

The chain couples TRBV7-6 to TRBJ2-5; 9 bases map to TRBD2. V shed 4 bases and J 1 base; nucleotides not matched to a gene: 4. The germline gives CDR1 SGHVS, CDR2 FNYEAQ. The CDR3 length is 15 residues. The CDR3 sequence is CASSSAGGVQETQYF. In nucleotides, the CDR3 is TGTGCCAGCAGCTCCGCGGGGGGGGTCCAAGAGACCCAGTACTTC. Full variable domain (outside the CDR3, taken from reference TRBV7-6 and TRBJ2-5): GAGVSQSPRYKVTKRGQDVALRCDPISGHVSLYWYRQALGQGPEFLTYFNYEAQQDKSGLPNDRFSAERPEGSISTLTIQRTEQRDSAMYRCASSSAGGVQETQYFGPGTRLLVL.

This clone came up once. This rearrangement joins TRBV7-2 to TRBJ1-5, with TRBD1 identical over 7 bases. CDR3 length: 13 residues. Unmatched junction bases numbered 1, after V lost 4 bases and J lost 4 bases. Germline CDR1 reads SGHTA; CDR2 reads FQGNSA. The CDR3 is CASSWDRNQPQHF. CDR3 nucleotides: TGTGCCAGCAGCTGGGACAGAAATCAGCCCCAGCATTTT.

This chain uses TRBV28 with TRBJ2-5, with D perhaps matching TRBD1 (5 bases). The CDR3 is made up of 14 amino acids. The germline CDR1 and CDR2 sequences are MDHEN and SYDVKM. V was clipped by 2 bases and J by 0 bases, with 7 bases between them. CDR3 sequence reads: CASSLVTDQETQYF. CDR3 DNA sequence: TGTGCCAGCAGTTTAGTGACAGACCAAGAGACCCAGTACTTC.

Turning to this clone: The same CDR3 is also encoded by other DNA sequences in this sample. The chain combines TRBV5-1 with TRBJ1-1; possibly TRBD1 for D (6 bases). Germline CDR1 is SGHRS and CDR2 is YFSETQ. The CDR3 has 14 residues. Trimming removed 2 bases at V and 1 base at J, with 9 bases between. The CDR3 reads CASSFNRENTEAFF. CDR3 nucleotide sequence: TGCGCCAGCAGCTTTAACAGGGAGAACACTGAAGCTTTCTTT. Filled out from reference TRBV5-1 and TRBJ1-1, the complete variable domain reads KAGVTQTPRYLIKTRGQQVTLSCSPISGHRSVSWYQQTPGQGLQFLFEYFSETQRNKGNFPGRFSGRQFSNSRSEMNVSTLELGDSALYLCASSFNRENTEAFFGQGTRLTVV.

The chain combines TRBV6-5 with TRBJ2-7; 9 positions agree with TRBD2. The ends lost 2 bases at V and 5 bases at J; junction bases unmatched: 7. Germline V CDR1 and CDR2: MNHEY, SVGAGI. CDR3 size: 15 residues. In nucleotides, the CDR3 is TGTGCCAGCAGTTACCAGAGTAGCGGGAGCCACGAGCAGTACTTC. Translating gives CASSYQSSGSHEQYF.

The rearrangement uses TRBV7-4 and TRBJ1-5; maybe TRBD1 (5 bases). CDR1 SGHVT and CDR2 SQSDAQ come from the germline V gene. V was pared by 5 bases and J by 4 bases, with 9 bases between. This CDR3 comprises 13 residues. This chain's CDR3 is CASSRQTNQPQHF. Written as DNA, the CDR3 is TGTGCCAGCAGCCGACAGACTAATCAGCCCCAGCATTTT.

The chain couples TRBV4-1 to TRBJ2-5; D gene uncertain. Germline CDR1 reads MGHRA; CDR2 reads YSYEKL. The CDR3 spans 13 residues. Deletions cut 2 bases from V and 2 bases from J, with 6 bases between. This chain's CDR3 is CASSQHQQETQYF. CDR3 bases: TGCGCCAGCAGCCAACATCAGCAAGAGACCCAGTACTTC.

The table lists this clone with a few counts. As DNA, the CDR3 is TGCAGCGTTCAGGGGCCGCAGGGGTCCTACGAGCAGTACTTC. The encoded protein is CSVQGPQGSYEQYF. V usage is TRBV29-1 and J usage is TRBJ2-7, with D possibly TRBD1 on 6 matching bases. The CDR3 has 14 residues. V was trimmed by 5 bases and J by 1 base, leaving 15 bases between them. CDR1 is SQVTM and CDR2 is ANQGSEA in the germline V gene.

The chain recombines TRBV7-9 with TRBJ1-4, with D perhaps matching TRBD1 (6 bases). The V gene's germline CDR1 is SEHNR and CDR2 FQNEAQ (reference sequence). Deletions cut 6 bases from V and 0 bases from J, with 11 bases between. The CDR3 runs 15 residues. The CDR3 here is CASRRQAATNEKLFF. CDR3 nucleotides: TGTGCCAGCAGACGACAGGCTGCAACTAATGAAAAACTGTTTTTT.

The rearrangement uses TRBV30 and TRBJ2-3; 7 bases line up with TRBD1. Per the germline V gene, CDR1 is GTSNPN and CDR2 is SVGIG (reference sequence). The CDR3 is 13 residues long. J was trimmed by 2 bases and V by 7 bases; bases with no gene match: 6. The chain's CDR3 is CASAGGYTDTQYF. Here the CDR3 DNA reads TGTGCCTCCGCAGGGGGATACACAGATACGCAGTATTTT.

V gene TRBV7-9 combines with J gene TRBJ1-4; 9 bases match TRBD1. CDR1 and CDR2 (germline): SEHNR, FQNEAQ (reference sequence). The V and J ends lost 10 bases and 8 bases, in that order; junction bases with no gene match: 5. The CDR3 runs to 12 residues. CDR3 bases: TGTGCCAACGGGACAGGGAAAGAAAAACTGTTTTTT. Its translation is CANGTGKEKLFF. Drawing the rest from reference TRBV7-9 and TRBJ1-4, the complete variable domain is DTGVSQNPRHKITKRGQNVTFRCDPISEHNRLYWYRQTLGQGPEFLTYFQNEAQLEKSRLLSDRFSAERPKGSFSTLEIQRTEQGDSAMYLCANGTGKEKLFFGSGTQLSVL.

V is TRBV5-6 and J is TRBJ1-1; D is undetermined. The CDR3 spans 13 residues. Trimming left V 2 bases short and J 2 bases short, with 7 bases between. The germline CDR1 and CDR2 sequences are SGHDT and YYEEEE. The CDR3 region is CASSLGGNTEAFF. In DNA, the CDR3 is TGTGCCAGCAGCTTAGGCGGAAACACTGAAGCTTTCTTT.

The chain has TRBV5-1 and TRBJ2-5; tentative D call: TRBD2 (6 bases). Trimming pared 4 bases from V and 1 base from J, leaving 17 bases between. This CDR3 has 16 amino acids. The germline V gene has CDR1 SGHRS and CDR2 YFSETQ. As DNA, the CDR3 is TGCGCCAGCAGCGGGGCTGCGGGGCGTCCCCAAGAGACCCAGTACTTC. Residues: CASSGAAGRPQETQYF.

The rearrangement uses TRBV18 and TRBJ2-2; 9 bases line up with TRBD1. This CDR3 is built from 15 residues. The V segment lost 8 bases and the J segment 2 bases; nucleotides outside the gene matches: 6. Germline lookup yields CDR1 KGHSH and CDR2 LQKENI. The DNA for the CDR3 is TGTGCCAGCGGCGGGACAGGGCCTAACACCGGGGAGCTGTTTTTT. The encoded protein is CASGGTGPNTGELFF.

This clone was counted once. As DNA, the CDR3 is TGTGCCTGGAGGCGGGGACTAGCGGCCTACAATGAGCAGTTCTTC. Its translation is CAWRRGLAAYNEQFF. The rearrangement uses TRBV30 and TRBJ2-1, with 11 bases lining up with TRBD2. CDR1 is GTSNPN, CDR2 SVGIG, per germline (reference sequence). The CDR3 totals 15 residues. J gave up 2 bases and V 3 bases, and 3 bases lay outside the gene matches.

The CDR3 bases are TGTGCCAGCAGTTTAAAAGGGAGTTACAAGAACACCGGGGAGCTGTTTTTT. Its translation: CASSLKGSYKNTGELFF. This sequence joins TRBV27 and TRBJ2-2, with D perhaps matching TRBD2 (5 bases). The germline V gene encodes CDR1 MNHEY and CDR2 SMNVEV (reference sequence). V gave up 2 bases and J gave up 1 base, with 14 bases separating them. The CDR3 spans 17 residues.

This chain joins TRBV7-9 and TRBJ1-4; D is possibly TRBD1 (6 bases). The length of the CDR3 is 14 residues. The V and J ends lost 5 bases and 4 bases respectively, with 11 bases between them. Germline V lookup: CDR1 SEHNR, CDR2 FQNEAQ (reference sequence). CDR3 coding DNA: TGTGCCAGCAGCCGCTGGACAGATAATGAAAAACTGTTTTTT. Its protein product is CASSRWTDNEKLFF.

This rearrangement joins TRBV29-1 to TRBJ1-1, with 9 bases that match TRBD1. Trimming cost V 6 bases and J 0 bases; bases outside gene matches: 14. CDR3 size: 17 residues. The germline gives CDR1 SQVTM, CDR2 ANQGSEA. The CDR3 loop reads CSVKPTGGIFMNTEAFF. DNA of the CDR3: TGCAGCGTAAAACCGACAGGGGGGATTTTCATGAACACTGAAGCTTTCTTT. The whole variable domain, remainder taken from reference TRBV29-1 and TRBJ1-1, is SAVISQKPSRDICQRGTSLTIQCQVDSQVTMMFWYRQQPGQSLTLIATANQGSEATYESGFVIDKFPISRPNLTFSTLTVSNMSPEDSSIYLCSVKPTGGIFMNTEAFFGQGTRLTVV.

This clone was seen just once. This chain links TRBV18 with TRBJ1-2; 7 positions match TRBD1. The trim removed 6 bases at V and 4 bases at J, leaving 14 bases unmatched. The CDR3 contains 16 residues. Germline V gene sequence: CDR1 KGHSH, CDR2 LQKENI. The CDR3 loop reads CASSRDGTASGYGYTF. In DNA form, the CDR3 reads TGTGCCAGCTCCCGCGACGGGACAGCCTCTGGCTATGGCTACACCTTC.

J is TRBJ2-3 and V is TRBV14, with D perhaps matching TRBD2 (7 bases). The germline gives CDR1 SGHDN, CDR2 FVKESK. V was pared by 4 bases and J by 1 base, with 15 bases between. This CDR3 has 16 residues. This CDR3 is CASSPPRGGGTDTQYF. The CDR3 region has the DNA TGTGCCAGCAGCCCCCCTCGAGGGGGGGGCACAGATACGCAGTATTTT.

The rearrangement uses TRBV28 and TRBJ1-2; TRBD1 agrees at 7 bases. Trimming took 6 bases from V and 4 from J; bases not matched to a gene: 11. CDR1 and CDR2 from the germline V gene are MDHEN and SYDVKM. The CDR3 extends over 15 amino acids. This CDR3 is CASRADRVRTYGYTF. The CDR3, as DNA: TGTGCCAGCAGAGCCGACAGGGTGAGGACCTATGGCTACACCTTC.

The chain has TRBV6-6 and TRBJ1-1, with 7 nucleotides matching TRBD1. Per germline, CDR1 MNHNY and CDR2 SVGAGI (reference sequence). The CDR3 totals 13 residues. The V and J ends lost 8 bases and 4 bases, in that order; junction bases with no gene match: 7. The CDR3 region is CASFSRDSTEAFF. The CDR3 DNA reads TGTGCCAGCTTCTCCCGGGACAGCACTGAAGCTTTCTTT.

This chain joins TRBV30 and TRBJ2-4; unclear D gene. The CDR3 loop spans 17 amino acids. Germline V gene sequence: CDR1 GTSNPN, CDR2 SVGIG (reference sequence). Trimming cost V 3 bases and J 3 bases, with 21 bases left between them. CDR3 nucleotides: TGTGCCTGGAGCTCAAGCTTTCTTTCCCGAGTCAAAAACATTCAGTACTTC. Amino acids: CAWSSSFLSRVKNIQYF.

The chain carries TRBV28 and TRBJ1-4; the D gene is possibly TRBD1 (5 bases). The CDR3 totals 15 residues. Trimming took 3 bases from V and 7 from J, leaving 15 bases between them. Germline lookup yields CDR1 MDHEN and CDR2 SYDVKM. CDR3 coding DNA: TGTGCCAGCAGTTTCACCAATGGGGGGGTTGAAAAACTGTTTTTT. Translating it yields CASSFTNGGVEKLFF.